This TCR beta chain was captured by sequencing in a study of T-cell reconstitution after alpha-beta-depleted transplantation in children (dated by TCRdb to 2015 to 2016). Regarding the research as a whole: Using TCR repertoire profiling, the study followed T-cell immune reconstitution in a quantitative way in children after TCRalphabeta/CD19-depleted allogeneic hematopoietic cell transplantation.

This clonotype has a count of ten or more. Its antigen remains unidentified. No base-level quality is on record; no much larger clone is a single base apart. Receptor amplification or capture employed PCR. The reads were generated on an Illumina HiSeq 2500. To normalize quantification of the TCRbeta repertoire, the TCR libraries were built with molecular barcoding that relied on unique molecular identifiers. Using fastp at Q25 and MiXCR, TCRdb reprocessed the public reads and kept productive beta chains. For every CDR3 protein sequence, its rows merge into one entry that carries the most common genes and DNA. The table for this sample lists hundreds of thousands of distinct CDR3 sequences; about 10% of them were counted only once. The ten largest make up around 4% of the sample. The CDR3 runs 14 amino acids, cysteine and phenylalanine included. Only CDR3 DNA is held: 42 bases, read in frame from base 1. Relative to germline, V is 0 bases shorter and J is 2 bases shorter, with 7 bases between their ends. For CDR1 and CDR2, the germline V gene lists ENHRY and SYGVKD.

This TCR derives from a human donor who donated a stem cell graft to a child with acute myeloid leukemia. This specimen was PBMCs from the stem cell graft donor, taken from the stem cell graft. The chain employs TRBV10-3 and TRBJ2-5, with the D gene not clear enough to name. The base sequence is TGTGCCATCAGTGAGTCAGGAAAACAAGAGACCCAGTACTTC. Its product reads: CAISESGKQETQYF.